The next 31 T cell receptor beta chains were all read from a single sample in a study of CD8+CD57+ T cells in acquired aplastic anemia. Patients chosen for sequencing had CD8+CD57+ cells that had expanded, as shown by flow cytometry. The TCR beta profiling, which covered VDJ combination and CDR3 sequence, was carried out using genomic DNA as the template. TCRdb itself ran the reads through MiXCR, one entry per CDR3 protein. The table shows approximately 150,000 distinct CDR3 sequences, with more than 45% occurring only once. The sequencing input was sorted CD4+, CD8+, or CD8+CD57+ T cells (not recorded which) from PBMCs. The receptors were gathered from a human donor with aplastic anemia.

The V and J genes are TRBV7-6 and TRBJ1-1; 8 nucleotides align to TRBD1. From germline, CDR1 is SGHVS and CDR2 FNYEAQ. The CDR3 loop spans 13 amino acids. Trimming took 6 bases from V and 5 from J; bases not matched to a gene: 5. CDR3 DNA: TGTGCCAGCAGGTCGACAGGGGCGACTGAAGCTTTCTTT. Protein: CASRSTGATEAFF.

The V gene is TRBV7-3, the J gene TRBJ1-1; D may be TRBD1 (6 bases). V dropped 5 bases and J dropped 2 bases, with 9 bases sitting between them. The CDR3 sequence is 13 residues long. CDR1 is SGHTA and CDR2 is FQGTGA in the germline V gene. The CDR3 DNA reads as TGTGCCAGCAGCAGACAGGTAAACACTGAAGCTTTCTTT. This codes for CASSRQVNTEAFF.

This clonotype came up many times. The CDR3: CASGLWRQFLSSYEQYF. CDR3 DNA sequence: TGTGCTAGTGGTTTGTGGAGACAGTTCCTTAGCTCCTACGAGCAGTACTTC. The chain recombines TRBV12-5 with TRBJ2-7, with D tentatively TRBD1 (5 bases). Between the trimmed V and J ends, which lost 2 bases and 0 bases, there was a span of 17 bases. The CDR3 runs 17 residues. Germline CDR1 reads LGHNT; CDR2 reads FRNRAP.

The chain links TRBV24-1 to TRBJ2-3, with D maybe TRBD1 (5 bases). V lost 2 bases, J lost 7 bases, and 6 bases lay in between. The CDR3 length is 12 residues. Per germline, CDR1 KGHDR and CDR2 SFDVKD. The CDR3 region is CATSDSGYTQYF. The DNA for the CDR3 is TGTGCCACCAGTGATTCAGGGTATACGCAGTATTTT.

The V and J genes are TRBV29-1 and TRBJ1-2, with D unresolved. The CDR3 runs to 12 residues. Trimming removed 6 bases from V and 3 bases from J, with 11 bases in between. CDR1 SQVTM and CDR2 ANQGSEA come from the germline V gene. In nucleotides, the CDR3 is TGCAGCGTCGGCGGGAGGGACTATGGCTACACCTTC. Encoded protein: CSVGGRDYGYTF.

J is TRBJ2-1 and V is TRBV10-1; no firm D call. The CDR3 length is 16 residues. Germline V lookup: CDR1 WNHNN, CDR2 SYGVQD (reference sequence). V was trimmed by 7 bases and J by 0 bases, leaving 16 bases between them. The CDR3 spells CASINPLVSSYNEQFF. The CDR3 coding sequence is TGCGCCAGCATCAACCCCCTCGTCAGCTCCTACAATGAGCAGTTCTTC.

Of note for this clonotype: A single base separates this from a much larger clone, so it may be a read error. The chain has TRBV5-1 and TRBJ2-5, with TRBD1 matching 11 bases. The J segment lost 5 bases and the V segment lost 4 bases, leaving 7 bases of the junction unmatched. The CDR3 runs to 15 residues. Germline V gives CDR1 SGHRS, CDR2 YFSETQ. CDR3 sequence (DNA): TGCGCCAGCAGCGGCGCGGACAGGGGGCTGGAGACCCAGTACTTC. It specifies CASSGADRGLETQYF.

V gene TRBV3-1 combines with J gene TRBJ2-3; the match to TRBD2 covers 13 bases. This CDR3 is 15 amino acids long. The V segment lost 4 bases and the J segment 8 bases; nucleotides outside the gene matches: 6. Germline V gene data show CDR1 as LGHDT and CDR2 as YNNKEL (reference sequence). CDR3 sequence reads: CASSRLAGGHATQYF. The CDR3 coding sequence is TGTGCCAGCAGCCGACTAGCGGGGGGCCACGCTACGCAGTATTTT.

The chain joins TRBV12-3 or TRBV12-4 to TRBJ2-1, with TRBD1 as a possible D gene (5 bases). The CDR3 is 16 residues long. Trimming removed 3 bases at V and 2 bases at J, with 14 bases between. The CDR3 sequence: CASSFTGAPTYNEQFF. The CDR3, as DNA: TGTGCCAGCAGTTTCACAGGAGCTCCCACCTACAATGAGCAGTTCTTC.

This clonotype was picked up a small number of times. This chain links TRBV6-5 with TRBJ1-1, with D possibly TRBD1 on 6 matching bases. Germline V gene lookup returns CDR1 MNHEY and CDR2 SVGAGI. Deletions cut 0 bases from V and 11 bases from J, with 16 bases between. The CDR3 has 14 amino acids. The CDR3 nucleotides are TGTGCCAGCAGTTACTCCGGCCAGGCAGGGGAGGCTTTCTTT. It is translated as CASSYSGQAGEAFF.

This chain links TRBV6-4 with TRBJ2-3, with TRBD2 matching 11 bases. In germline, CDR1 is MRHNA, CDR2 SNTAGT. This CDR3 region has 15 residues. Trimming took 6 bases from V and 2 from J; bases not matched to a gene: 4. This chain's CDR3 is CASSILAGATDTQYF. Written as DNA, the CDR3 is TGTGCCAGCAGCATACTAGCGGGGGCCACAGATACGCAGTATTTT.

This clonotype occurred many times. The rearrangement uses TRBV7-8 and TRBJ2-7, with TRBD1 identical over 9 bases. V lost 2 bases to trimming and J lost 5 bases; unmatched junction nucleotides: 10. In germline, CDR1 is SGHVS, CDR2 FQNEAQ. The CDR3 loop spans 16 amino acids. The CDR3 loop reads CASSLIPTGGRDEQYF. CDR3 bases: TGTGCCAGCAGCTTAATCCCGACAGGGGGACGGGACGAGCAGTACTTC.

The J gene is TRBJ1-4, the V gene TRBV19; 8 bases are shared with TRBD1. V dropped 1 base and J dropped 8; count of bases not matched to a gene: 6. The length of the CDR3 is 15 residues. CDR1 LNHDA and CDR2 SQIVND come from the germline V gene (reference sequence). CDR3 bases: TGTGCCAGTAGTATAGCGGGCAGGGGGCCGGAAAAACTGTTTTTT. This gives the protein CASSIAGRGPEKLFF.

Ten or more counts support this clonotype. J is TRBJ2-1 and V is TRBV11-2, with 9 bases identical to TRBD1. The junction had 11 bases not matched to a gene; V was cut back by 5 bases and J by 9 bases. Germline CDR1 reads SGHAT; CDR2 reads FQNNGV. The CDR3 is 15 amino acids. CDR3 sequence reads: CASSLRQGDSGEQFF. As DNA, the CDR3 is TGTGCCAGCAGCCTTCGACAGGGGGACAGCGGTGAGCAGTTCTTC.

This clonotype was counted many times. The gene calls are TRBV12-3 or TRBV12-4 and TRBJ1-3, with D unresolved. Trimming cost V 1 base and J 9 bases, with 7 bases left between them. This CDR3 region has 12 residues. The CDR3 reads CASSLEWSTIYF. CDR3 in DNA: TGTGCCAGCAGTTTAGAGTGGAGCACCATATATTTT.

Many counts were recorded for this clonotype. The rearrangement uses TRBV6-6 and TRBJ1-6, with a tentative D call TRBD1 (6 bases). Looked up from germline, CDR1 is MNHNY and CDR2 is SVGAGI (reference sequence). Trimming took 2 bases from V and 2 from J, leaving 10 bases between them. The CDR3 loop spans 16 amino acids. CDR3 bases: TGTGCCAGCAGTTACCACAGGGTCCCCTATAATTCACCCCTCCACTTT. Protein sequence: CASSYHRVPYNSPLHF.

This chain links TRBV14 with TRBJ2-7, with D unclear. CDR1 is SGHDN and CDR2 is FVKESK in the germline V gene. Trimming pared 5 bases from V and 9 bases from J, leaving 2 bases between. This CDR3 has 8 amino acids. The CDR3 loop is CASSGQYF. The CDR3, as DNA: TGTGCCAGCAGCGGGCAGTACTTC.

This clonotype has a single count. The chain recombines TRBV20-1 with TRBJ2-5; perhaps TRBD2 as D (6 bases). Germline V gene lookup returns CDR1 DFQATT and CDR2 SNEGSKA (reference sequence). There are 15 residues in the CDR3. The CDR3 DNA reads TGCGCCTCCCTGGTAGGGGCGGCTCGGGGGGAGACCCAGTACTTC. This codes for CASLVGAARGETQYF.

Ten or more counts support this clonotype. The chain links TRBV6-5 to TRBJ1-5; no firm D call. CDR1 is MNHEY, CDR2 SVGAGI, per germline. The CDR3 is made up of 14 amino acids. V lost 0 bases and J lost 4, with 7 bases in between. The CDR3: CASSYSQENQPQHF. DNA of the CDR3: TGTGCCAGCAGTTACTCTCAGGAGAATCAGCCCCAGCATTTT.

The V and J genes are TRBV2 and TRBJ1-5; 9 bases are a match to TRBD1. Germline assignment: CDR1 SNHLY and CDR2 FYNNEI. The CDR3 contains 15 residues. J was trimmed by 3 bases and V by 6 bases; bases with no gene match: 6. CDR3 amino acids: CASRSTGGDNQPQHF. As DNA, the CDR3 is TGTGCCAGCAGGTCGACAGGGGGTGACAATCAGCCCCAGCATTTT.

This sequence joins TRBV2 and TRBJ2-1; TRBD1 might be the D (5 bases). Per the germline V gene, CDR1 is SNHLY and CDR2 is FYNNEI. With 5 bases removed from V and 8 bases from J, the gap between germline ends came to 16 bases. The CDR3 is made up of 14 amino acids. This CDR3 is CASSKQDILDEQFF. Here the CDR3 DNA reads TGTGCCAGCAGTAAGCAGGACATTCTGGATGAGCAGTTCTTC. The whole variable domain, remainder taken from reference TRBV2 and TRBJ2-1, is EPEVTQTPSHQVTQMGQEVILRCVPISNHLYFYWYRQILGQKVEFLVSFYNNEISEKSEIFDDQFSVERPDGSNFTLKIRSTKLEDSAMYFCASSKQDILDEQFFGPGTRLTVL.

There are many counts of this clonotype. The rearrangement uses TRBV29-1 and TRBJ1-3; D is uncertain. Germline assignment: CDR1 SQVTM and CDR2 ANQGSEA. Trimming pared 4 bases from V and 2 bases from J, leaving 9 bases between. The CDR3 runs 13 residues. Here the CDR3 reads CSVVSPAGNTIYF. The DNA of the CDR3 is TGCAGCGTTGTAAGTCCTGCTGGAAACACCATATATTTT.

This clonotype was observed a few times. This chain connects TRBV3-1 to TRBJ2-1, with 10 bases lining up with TRBD2. Trimming took 3 bases from V and 7 from J; bases not matched to a gene: 3. The CDR3 sequence is 14 residues long. Germline V gene data show CDR1 as LGHDT and CDR2 as YNNKEL (reference sequence). The CDR3 bases are TGTGCCAGCAGCCAGGGACTAGCGCAAAATGAGCAGTTCTTC. Translated, it gives CASSQGLAQNEQFF.

This sequence joins TRBV4-3 and TRBJ2-6; 9 positions match TRBD2. The junction had 4 bases not matched to a gene; V was cut back by 0 bases and J by 1 base. Per the germline V gene, CDR1 is LGHNA and CDR2 is YSLEER. The CDR3 runs to 18 residues. The CDR3, as DNA: TGCGCCAGCAGCCAAGATCCAGCGGGGGGATCTGGGGCCAACGTCCTGACTTTC. Translating it yields CASSQDPAGGSGANVLTF.

This clonotype was recorded at least ten times. This chain connects TRBV20-1 to TRBJ1-5; no firm D call. The CDR3 contains 12 residues. V dropped 5 bases and J dropped 4 bases, with 9 bases sitting between them. Germline loops: CDR1 DFQATT, CDR2 SNEGSKA (reference sequence). CDR3 region: CSARHSNQPQHF. The CDR3 bases are TGCAGTGCTCGACATTCTAATCAGCCCCAGCATTTT.

This clonotype was counted between two and nine times. V is TRBV2 and J is TRBJ2-3; 11 nucleotides match TRBD2. Germline V gene data show CDR1 as SNHLY and CDR2 as FYNNEI. The CDR3 consists of 16 residues. Trimming at V came to 6 bases and at J to 0 bases, leaving 5 bases not matched to a gene. The CDR3 coding sequence is TGTGCCAGCAGGATAGCGGGGGGGCTTAGCACAGATACGCAGTATTTT. This codes for CASRIAGGLSTDTQYF. Using reference TRBV2 and TRBJ2-3 for the parts outside the CDR3, the full variable domain is EPEVTQTPSHQVTQMGQEVILRCVPISNHLYFYWYRQILGQKVEFLVSFYNNEISEKSEIFDDQFSVERPDGSNFTLKIRSTKLEDSAMYFCASRIAGGLSTDTQYFGPGTRLTVL.

The J gene is TRBJ1-2, the V gene TRBV7-9, with TRBD1 identical over 7 bases. The CDR3 is 14 amino acids. Germline values: CDR1 SEHNR, CDR2 FQNEAQ (reference sequence). J was trimmed by 10 bases and V by 1 base; bases with no gene match: 9. CDR3 loop: CASSLVRGQGDYTF. The CDR3 DNA follows: TGTGCCAGCAGCTTAGTCCGGGGTCAGGGGGACTACACCTTC.

This chain uses TRBV5-1 with TRBJ2-7, with D possibly TRBD1 on 5 matching bases. The CDR3 totals 14 residues. The germline gives CDR1 SGHRS, CDR2 YFSETQ. V gave up 2 bases and J gave up 10 bases, with 19 bases separating them. This CDR3 reads CASSFLPTGSDQYF. For the CDR3, the DNA is TGCGCCAGCAGCTTCCTCCCCACAGGATCCGACCAGTACTTC.

The V gene is TRBV4-1, the J gene TRBJ2-3; 8 bases line up with TRBD1. V lost 0 bases to trimming and J lost 6 bases; unmatched junction nucleotides: 5. This CDR3 region has 15 residues. CDR1 and CDR2 (germline): MGHRA, YSYEKL. CDR3 amino acids: CASSQEAGGIDTQYF. CDR3 sequence (DNA): TGCGCCAGCAGCCAAGAGGCAGGGGGCATCGATACGCAGTATTTT.

This clonotype was seen ten or more times. The gene calls are TRBV11-3 and TRBJ2-2, with D unresolved. From germline, CDR1 is SGHNT and CDR2 YENEEA. The CDR3 is 12 amino acids. Trimming removed 3 bases from V and 6 bases from J, with 5 bases in between. The CDR3 spells CASSFMAGELFF. The CDR3 DNA follows: TGTGCCAGCAGCTTTATGGCCGGGGAGCTGTTTTTT. Full variable domain (remainder filled in from reference TRBV11-3 and TRBJ2-2): EAGVVQSPRYKIIEKKQPVAFWCNPISGHNTLYWYLQNLGQGPELLIRYENEEAVDDSQLPKDRFSAERLKGVDSTLKIQPAELGDSAVYLCASSFMAGELFFGEGSRLTVL.

Only a few counts were recorded for this clonotype. The chain combines TRBV6-1 with TRBJ1-2, with 11 bases lining up with TRBD1. CDR1 and CDR2 (germline): MNHNS, SASEGT. The ends lost 7 bases at V and 6 bases at J; junction bases unmatched: 10. This CDR3 has 15 amino acids. CDR3 in DNA: TGTGCCAGCACCAAACGGACAGGGGGCTTCGATGGCTACACCTTC. It translates to CASTKRTGGFDGYTF.